This TCR beta chain stems from a study of regulatory T cells in long-lasting Graves disease. Study-wide results and caveats: TRBV28, TRBJ1-2 and TRBJ2-5 were segments that persistent disease favored.

This clonotype was counted many times. Its antigen is as yet unknown. CDR3 length equals 15 residues. V was cut by 6 bases and J by 0 bases, with 12 bases left in between. CDR1 and CDR2 (germline): SEHNR, FQNEAQ (reference sequence). Through Arm-PCR of CDR3 regions and iRepertoire HTBI primers, TCR beta libraries were built. TCRdb re-called the multiplex PCR reads through MiXCR, storing one row per CDR3 protein. The table shows 580,000 or so distinct CDR3 sequences, with about 16% occurring only once. The sample's time point: newly diagnosed GD, antithyroid drugs for less than 3 months. The TCR library used RNA extracted from PBMCs. The sample was also linked to a second study, of T cells in Graves' hyperthyroidism and ophthalmopathy. From that second work: The TCR CDR3 was amplified in a first-round RT-PCR using the HTBI primer set.

The sequence was obtained from a man in his late teens or twenties with Graves disease. The source material was peripheral blood mononuclear cells (PBMCs), sampled at new diagnosis, from a patient treated with antithyroid drugs. This chain joins TRBV7-9 and TRBJ2-1; D not certain. The CDR3 reads CASSSGASSYNEQFF. The CDR3, as DNA: TGTGCCAGCAGTTCAGGAGCCTCCTCCTACAATGAGCAGTTCTTC.